This is a list of T cell receptor beta chains from one sample in a study of T cells in tuberculosis. TCRdb keeps only in-frame clones here, not all; method: immunoSEQ multiplex PCR. The table lists around 26,000 clones, around nine tenths of them singletons. The sample consisted of PBMCs. All receptors derive from a donor aged 5-35 years with latent tuberculosis or without tuberculosis infection. Some clones in this sample may be carry-over from other donors' samples. CDR3s leave out the opening cysteine and the closing phenylalanine or tryptophan.

J gene	V gene	CDR3 protein
TRBJ1-1	TRBV2	ASRPLPGNPEAF
TRBJ1-2	TRBV5-1	ASSLEAGSGYT
TRBJ1-1	TRBV11-3	ASSSRTVTHTEAF
TRBJ1-1	TRBV25-1	ASSPTQVSTEAF
TRBJ2-1	TRBV7-2	ASSLSGRATYNEQF
TRBJ1-1	TRBV7-8	ASSPLQGYNTEAF
TRBJ2-2	TRBV30	AWSVRGGELF
TRBJ1-5	TRBV14	ASSQVTTGKEVGHQPQH
TRBJ2-7	TRBV27	ASSLSIGSEQY
TRBJ1-1	TRBV7-9	ASSLRGTGGSLNTEAF
TRBJ2-7	TRBV29-1	SGTGANSYEQY
TRBJ2-4	TRBV7-8	ASSLALFSGGKNIQY
TRBJ2-1	TRBV6-4	ASSSGLTNEQF
TRBJ1-2	TRBV7-8	ASSLRTPRGYGYT
TRBJ1-2	TRBV29-1	SVDRTGDYGYT
TRBJ2-7	TRBV2	ASSDRFYEQY
TRBJ2-1	TRBV19	ASRDISLAGSYNEQF
TRBJ1-1	TRBV5-6	ASSFQETEAF
TRBJ1-2	TRBV6-5	ASSSDRGGYGYT
TRBJ2-3	TRBV4-3	ASSQDSVTDTQY
TRBJ1-2	TRBV27	ASSSFRGTGWNYGYT
TRBJ2-3	TRBV6-4	ASSDSEAAATQY
TRBJ2-6	TRBV19	ASRGRDRAIFSGANVLT
TRBJ2-4	TRBV9	ASSVRERKNIQY